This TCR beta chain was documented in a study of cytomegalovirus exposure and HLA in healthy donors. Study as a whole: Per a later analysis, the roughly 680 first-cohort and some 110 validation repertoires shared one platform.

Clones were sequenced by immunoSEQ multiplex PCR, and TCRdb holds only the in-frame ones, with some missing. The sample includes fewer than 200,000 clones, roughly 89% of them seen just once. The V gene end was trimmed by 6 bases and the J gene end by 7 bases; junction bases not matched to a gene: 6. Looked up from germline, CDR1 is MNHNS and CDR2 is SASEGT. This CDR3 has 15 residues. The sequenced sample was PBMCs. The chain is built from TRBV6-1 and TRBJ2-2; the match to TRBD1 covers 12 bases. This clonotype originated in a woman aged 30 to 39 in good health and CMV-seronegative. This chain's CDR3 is CASSRDRGRGGELFF. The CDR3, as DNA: TGTGCCAGCAGCCGGGACAGGGGGCGAGGCGGGGAGCTGTTTTTT.